This T cell receptor (beta chain) was recorded in a study of vaccination and CD4 T cells after COVID-19. At the level of the study: Collection of post-COVID samples occurred a median about 100 days after diagnosis, spanning a range of 35 to 161. Spike peptides, overlapping and drawn from SARS-CoV-2, HCoV-NL63, HCoV-OC43 and HCoV-229E, were used to stimulate cells. A CEFX pool, an HIV-1 Nef pool, or no peptide went to control cultures.

The sample's treatment: roughly 11-day PBMC culture with coronavirus spike peptide pools or control peptides (ViraFEST assay). A remark on this clonotype: What it binds is not known.

Sequenced with the Oncomine TCR Beta short-read assay was DNA taken from cultured CD4+ T cells. A single record per CDR3 protein comes from TCRdb applying MiXCR to the PCR reads. The data contain about 20,000 distinct CDR3 sequences, roughly half of them singletons. The receptor comes from a human donor who had recovered from COVID-19. Sequencing was done on a sample of CD4+ T cells from blood, cultured in vitro.

CDR3: CASSSSGRPNEQYF. CDR3 DNA: TGTGCCAGCAGCTCTAGCGGGAGGCCAAACGAGCAGTACTTC. The rearrangement uses TRBV11-3 and TRBJ2-7; TRBD2 agrees at 11 bases. Germline CDR1 and CDR2: SGHNT and YENEEA. V lost 4 bases, J lost 5 bases, and 4 bases stayed unmatched. The CDR3 totals 14 residues.